These 5 T cell receptor beta chains share one sample of origin, sequenced in a study of blood T cell repertoires in COVID-19. Sequencing was performed with immunoSEQ multiplex PCR; in TCRdb, only in-frame clones are kept and a portion is missing. There are about 380,000 clones in the sample; roughly 90% occur only once, and 0.95% to 1.5% lies in the top ten. The sample taken for sequencing was peripheral blood. The receptor source for this set is a man aged 40-49 years with acute or convalescent COVID-19.

This sequence joins TRBV21-1 and TRBJ2-7; whether TRBD1, the table's D call, matches the DNA was not checked. TRBV21-1 is given as a pseudogene. The CDR3 runs 11 residues. The CDR3 DNA reads TGTGCCAGCAGCAACACCTACGAGCAGTACTTC. Its protein product is CASSNTYEQYF.

The chain links TRBV3-1 (or the pseudogene TRBV3-2) to TRBJ1-4; 7 nucleotides agree with TRBD1. With V trimmed by 6 bases and J by 8 bases, 12 bases remained unmatched. This CDR3 is built from 15 residues. The germline V gene has CDR1 LGHDT and CDR2 YNNKEL (reference sequence). The CDR3, as DNA: TGTGCCAGCAGGAAAACAGGGGTTCGGTGGGAAAAACTGTTTTTT. This encodes CASRKTGVRWEKLFF.

The CDR3 loop is CATSDPTDSNQETQYF. For the CDR3, the DNA is TGTGCCACCAGTGATCCTACCGACAGTAACCAAGAGACCCAGTACTTC. J is TRBJ2-5 and V is TRBV24-1; tentative D call: TRBD1 (5 bases). V lost 3 bases to trimming and J lost 0 bases, with 13 bases between them. The CDR3 spans 16 residues. Germline V CDR1 and CDR2: KGHDR, SFDVKD.

The chain has TRBV28 and TRBJ2-1, with TRBD2 identical over 7 bases. This CDR3 contains 13 residues. CDR1 MDHEN and CDR2 SYDVKM come from the germline V gene. After removal of 3 bases from V and 15 bases from J, the junction contained 11 bases not matched to a gene. The CDR3 nucleotides read TGTGCCAGCAGTTTGTGGCCCCCGGGGGGATTGTTCTTC. Its translation is CASSLWPPGGLFF. The whole variable domain, filled in from reference TRBV28 and TRBJ2-1, reads DVKVTQSSRYLVKRTGEKVFLECVQDMDHENMFWYRQDPGLGLRLIYFSYDVKMKEKGDIPEGYSVSREKKERFSLILESASTNQTSMYLCASSLWPPGGLFFGPGTRLTVL.

The V and J genes are TRBV6-2 or TRBV6-3 and TRBJ1-2; no clear D. The length of the CDR3 is 13 residues. Germline-derived CDR1 and CDR2 are MNHEY and SVGEGT. The V and J ends lost 4 bases and 2 bases respectively, with 8 bases between them. In DNA form, the CDR3 reads TGTGCCAGCAGTTTCGGAGGGAACTATGGCTACACCTTC. This translates into CASSFGGNYGYTF.